The table lists the clone carrying this T cell receptor beta chain with many counts. What it recognizes is unknown. The data derive from a study of regulatory T cells in long-lasting Graves disease. Broader study findings: With persistent disease, TRBV28, TRBJ1-2 and TRBJ2-5 were the favored segments. Since the sample size was small, accuracy may have been reduced.

CDR1 SNHLY and CDR2 FYNNEI come from the germline V gene. This CDR3 contains 15 residues. V lost 1 base and J 4 bases, leaving 10 bases between the germline ends. Stated time point: persistent/refractory GD, antithyroid drugs over 5 years with positive TRAb. The authors made the TCR library using RNA they extracted from PBMCs. Enrollment of patients was through an endocrinology department in Xi'an, China. The TCR beta library used iRepertoire HTBI primers with Arm-PCR amplification of CDR3. Per the study methods: Throughout the samples, researchers identified about 62 TRBV and approximately 15 TRBJ segments. TCRdb fed the multiplex PCR reads into MiXCR, producing one record per CDR3 protein. The V and J calls come from TCRdb's annotation, not from the publication. There are 650,000 to 700,000 distinct CDR3 sequences in the sample; about 32% occur only once, and about two fifths lies in the top ten.

This chain connects TRBV2 to TRBJ1-4; a possible D gene is TRBD1 (6 bases). The source was peripheral blood mononuclear cells (PBMCs), collected when the disease was refractory, from a patient treated with antithyroid drugs. This TCR was recovered from a female donor with Graves disease. CDR3 in DNA: TGTGCCAGCAGTGAAGGGGGGCTCCGTAATGAAAAACTGTTTTTT. Protein sequence: CASSEGGLRNEKLFF.